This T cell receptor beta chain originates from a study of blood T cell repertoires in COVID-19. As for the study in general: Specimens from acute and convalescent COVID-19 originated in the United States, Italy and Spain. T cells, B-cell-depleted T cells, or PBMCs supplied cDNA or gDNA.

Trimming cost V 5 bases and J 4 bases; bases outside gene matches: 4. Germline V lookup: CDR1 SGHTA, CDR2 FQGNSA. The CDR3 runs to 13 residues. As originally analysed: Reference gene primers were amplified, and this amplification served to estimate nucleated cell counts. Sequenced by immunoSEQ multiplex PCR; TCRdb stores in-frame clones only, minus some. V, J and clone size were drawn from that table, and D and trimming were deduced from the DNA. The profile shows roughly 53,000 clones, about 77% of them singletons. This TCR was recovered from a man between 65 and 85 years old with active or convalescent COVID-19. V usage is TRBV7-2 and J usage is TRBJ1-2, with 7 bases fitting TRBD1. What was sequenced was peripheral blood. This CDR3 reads CASSGDRVYGYTF. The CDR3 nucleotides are TGTGCCAGCAGCGGAGACAGGGTCTATGGCTACACCTTC. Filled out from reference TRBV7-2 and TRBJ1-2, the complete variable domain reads GAGVSQSPSNKVTEKGKDVELRCDPISGHTALYWYRQSLGQGLEFLIYFQGNSAPDKSGLPSDRFSAERTGGSVSTLTIQRTQQEDSAVYLCASSGDRVYGYTFGSGTRLTVV.